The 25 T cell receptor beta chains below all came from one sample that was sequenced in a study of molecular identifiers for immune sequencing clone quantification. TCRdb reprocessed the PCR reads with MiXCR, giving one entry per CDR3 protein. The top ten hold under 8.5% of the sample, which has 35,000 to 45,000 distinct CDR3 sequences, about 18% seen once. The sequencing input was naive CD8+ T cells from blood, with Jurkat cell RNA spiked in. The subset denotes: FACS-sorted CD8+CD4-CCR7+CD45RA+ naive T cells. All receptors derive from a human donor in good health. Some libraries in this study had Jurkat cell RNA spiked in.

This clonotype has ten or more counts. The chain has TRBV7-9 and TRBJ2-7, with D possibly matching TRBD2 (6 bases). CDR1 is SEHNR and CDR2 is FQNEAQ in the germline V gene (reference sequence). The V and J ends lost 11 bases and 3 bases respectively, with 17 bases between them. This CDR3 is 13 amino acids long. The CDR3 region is CASHRDFDYEQYF. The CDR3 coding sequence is TGTGCCTCCCACCGGGACTTCGACTACGAGCAGTACTTC.

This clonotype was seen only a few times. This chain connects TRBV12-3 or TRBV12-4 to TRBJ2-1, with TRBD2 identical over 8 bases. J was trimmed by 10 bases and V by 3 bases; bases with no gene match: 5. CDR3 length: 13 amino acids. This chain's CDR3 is CASSFGRVEEQFF. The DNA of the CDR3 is TGTGCCAGCAGTTTCGGGAGGGTGGAGGAGCAGTTCTTC.

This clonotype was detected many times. The CDR3 is CASSFWGRETQYF. The CDR3 nucleotides are TGTGCCAGCAGTTTCTGGGGGCGAGAGACCCAGTACTTC. The chain couples TRBV28 to TRBJ2-5, with a tentative D call TRBD1 (6 bases). Trimming took off 3 bases at V and 4 bases at J, with 9 bases between the two ends. The germline V gene encodes CDR1 MDHEN and CDR2 SYDVKM. The CDR3 covers 13 residues.

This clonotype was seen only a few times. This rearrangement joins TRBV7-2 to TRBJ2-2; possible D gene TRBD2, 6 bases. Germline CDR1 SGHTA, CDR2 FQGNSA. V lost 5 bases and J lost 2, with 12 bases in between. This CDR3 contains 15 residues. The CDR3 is CASSGGSGNTGELFF. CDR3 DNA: TGTGCCAGCAGCGGGGGGAGCGGAAACACCGGGGAGCTGTTTTTT.

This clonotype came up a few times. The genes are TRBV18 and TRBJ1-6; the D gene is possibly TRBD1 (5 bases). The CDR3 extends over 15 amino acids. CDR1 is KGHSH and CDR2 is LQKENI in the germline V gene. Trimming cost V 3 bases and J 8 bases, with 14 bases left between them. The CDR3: CASSPVDSDHSPLHF. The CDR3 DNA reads TGTGCCAGCTCACCCGTCGACAGTGACCATTCACCCCTCCACTTT. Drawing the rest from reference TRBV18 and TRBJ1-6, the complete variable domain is NAGVMQNPRHLVRRRGQEARLRCSPMKGHSHVYWYRQLPEEGLKFMVYLQKENIIDESGMPKERFSAEFPKEGPSILRIQQVVRGDSAAYFCASSPVDSDHSPLHFGNGTRLTVT.

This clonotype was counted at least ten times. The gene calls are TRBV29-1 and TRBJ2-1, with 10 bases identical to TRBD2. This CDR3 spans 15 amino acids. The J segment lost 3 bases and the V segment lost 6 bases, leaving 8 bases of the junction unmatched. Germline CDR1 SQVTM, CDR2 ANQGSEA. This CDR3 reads CSVDVASGSYNEQFF. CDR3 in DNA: TGCAGCGTAGATGTCGCTAGCGGGAGCTACAATGAGCAGTTCTTC.

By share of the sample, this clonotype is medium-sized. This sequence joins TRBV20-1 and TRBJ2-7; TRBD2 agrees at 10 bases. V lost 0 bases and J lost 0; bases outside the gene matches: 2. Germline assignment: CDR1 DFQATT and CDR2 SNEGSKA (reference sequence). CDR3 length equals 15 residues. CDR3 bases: TGCAGTGCTAGAGAGGTAGCGGGGGGCTCCTACGAGCAGTACTTC. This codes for CSAREVAGGSYEQYF.

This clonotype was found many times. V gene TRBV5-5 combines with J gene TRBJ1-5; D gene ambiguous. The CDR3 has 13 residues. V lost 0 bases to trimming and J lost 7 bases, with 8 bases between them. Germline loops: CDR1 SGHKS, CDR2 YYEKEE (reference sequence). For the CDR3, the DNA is TGTGCCAGCAGCTTGGGTACAGTGCAGCCCCAGCATTTT. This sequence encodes CASSLGTVQPQHF.

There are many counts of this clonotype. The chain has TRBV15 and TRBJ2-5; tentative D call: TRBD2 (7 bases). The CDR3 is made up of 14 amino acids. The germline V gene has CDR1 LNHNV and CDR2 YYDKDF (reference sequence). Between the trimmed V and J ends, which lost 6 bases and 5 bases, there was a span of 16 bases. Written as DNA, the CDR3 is TGTGCCACCAGAGGGAGGGGGGGGTCGGAGACCCAGTACTTC. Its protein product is CATRGRGGSETQYF.

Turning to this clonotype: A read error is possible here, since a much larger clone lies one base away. CDR3 residues: CSTRGSTDTQYF. CDR3 DNA: TGCAGTACTAGAGGTAGCACAGATACGCAGTATTTT. V usage is TRBV20-1 and J usage is TRBJ2-3; possible D gene TRBD2, 5 bases. Per germline, CDR1 DFQATT and CDR2 SNEGSKA (reference sequence). The CDR3 consists of 12 residues.

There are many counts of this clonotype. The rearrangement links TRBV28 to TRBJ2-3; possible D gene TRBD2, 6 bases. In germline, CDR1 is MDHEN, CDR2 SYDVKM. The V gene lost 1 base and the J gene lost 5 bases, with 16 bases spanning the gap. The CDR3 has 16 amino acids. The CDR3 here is CASSLYGGIVEDTQYF. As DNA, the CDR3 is TGTGCCAGCAGTTTATATGGCGGGATTGTCGAAGATACGCAGTATTTT.

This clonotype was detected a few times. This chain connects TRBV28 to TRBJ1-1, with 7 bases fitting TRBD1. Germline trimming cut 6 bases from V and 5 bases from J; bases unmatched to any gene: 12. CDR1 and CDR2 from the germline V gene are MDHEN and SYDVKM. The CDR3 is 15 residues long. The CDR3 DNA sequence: TGTGCCAGCAGCCGCATCCCAGGGGGAAGGACTGAAGCTTTCTTT. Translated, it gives CASSRIPGGRTEAFF.

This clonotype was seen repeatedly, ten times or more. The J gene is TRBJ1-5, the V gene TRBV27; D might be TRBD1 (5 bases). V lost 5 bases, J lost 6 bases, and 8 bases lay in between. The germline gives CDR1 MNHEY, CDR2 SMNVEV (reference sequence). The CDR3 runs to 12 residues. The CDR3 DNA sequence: TGTGCCAGCAGTACAGGTATTCAGCCCCAGCATTTT. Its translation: CASSTGIQPQHF.

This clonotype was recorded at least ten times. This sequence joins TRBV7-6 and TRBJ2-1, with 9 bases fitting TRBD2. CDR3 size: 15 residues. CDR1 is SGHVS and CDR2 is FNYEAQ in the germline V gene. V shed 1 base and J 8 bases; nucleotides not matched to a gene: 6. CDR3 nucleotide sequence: TGTGCCAGCAGCTTAGAGGGACTAGCAATCTATGAGCAGTTCTTC. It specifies CASSLEGLAIYEQFF.

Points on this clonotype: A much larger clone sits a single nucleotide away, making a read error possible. The CDR3 bases are TGTGCCAGCAGTGTCATACCAGGGGTTCTCCTTTACGAGCGGTACTTC. It is translated as CASSVIPGVLLYERYF. The J gene is TRBJ2-7, the V gene TRBV28; perhaps TRBD1 as D (6 bases). Germline values: CDR1 MDHEN, CDR2 SYDVKM. The CDR3 loop spans 16 amino acids.

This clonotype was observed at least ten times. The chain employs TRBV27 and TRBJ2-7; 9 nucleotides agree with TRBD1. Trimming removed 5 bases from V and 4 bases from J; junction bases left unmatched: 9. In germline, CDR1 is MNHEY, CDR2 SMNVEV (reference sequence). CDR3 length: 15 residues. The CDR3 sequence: CASSPGTGLVYEQYF. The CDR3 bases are TGTGCCAGCAGTCCCGGGACAGGGCTAGTATACGAGCAGTACTTC.

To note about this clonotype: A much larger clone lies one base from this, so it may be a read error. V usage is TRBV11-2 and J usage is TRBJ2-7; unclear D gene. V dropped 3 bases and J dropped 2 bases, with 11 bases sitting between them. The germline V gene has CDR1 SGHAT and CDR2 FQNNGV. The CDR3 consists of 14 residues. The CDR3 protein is CASSLGYDPYEQYF. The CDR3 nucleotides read TGTGCCAGCAGCTTGGGTTATGACCCCTACGAGCAGTACTTC.

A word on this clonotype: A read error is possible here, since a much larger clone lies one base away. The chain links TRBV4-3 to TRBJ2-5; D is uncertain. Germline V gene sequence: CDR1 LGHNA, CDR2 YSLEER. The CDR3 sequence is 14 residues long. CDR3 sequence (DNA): TGCGCCAGCAGCCAAGATCTACAGCAAGAGACCCAGCACTTC. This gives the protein CASSQDLQQETQHF.

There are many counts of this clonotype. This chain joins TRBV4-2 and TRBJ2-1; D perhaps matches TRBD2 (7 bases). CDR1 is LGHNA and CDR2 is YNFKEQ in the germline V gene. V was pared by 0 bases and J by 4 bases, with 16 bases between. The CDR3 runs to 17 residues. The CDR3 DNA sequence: TGTGCCAGCAGCCAAGACCCCCGTGGGGGGGCTTACAATGAGCAGTTCTTC. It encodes CASSQDPRGGAYNEQFF.

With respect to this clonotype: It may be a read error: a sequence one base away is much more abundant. The CDR3 sequence is CASSQDGAETQHF. The CDR3, as DNA: TGCGCCAGCAGCCAAGATGGGGCGGAGACCCAGCACTTC. The V call is TRBV4-1, the J call TRBJ2-5, with D perhaps matching TRBD1 (5 bases). The germline gives CDR1 MGHRA, CDR2 YSYEKL. The CDR3 spans 13 residues.

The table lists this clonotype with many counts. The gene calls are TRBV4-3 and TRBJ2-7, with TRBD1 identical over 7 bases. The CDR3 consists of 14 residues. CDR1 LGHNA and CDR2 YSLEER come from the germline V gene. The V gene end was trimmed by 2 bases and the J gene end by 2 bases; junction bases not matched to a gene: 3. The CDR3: CASSQRDSPYEQYF. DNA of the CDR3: TGCGCCAGCAGCCAAAGGGACAGCCCCTACGAGCAGTACTTC.

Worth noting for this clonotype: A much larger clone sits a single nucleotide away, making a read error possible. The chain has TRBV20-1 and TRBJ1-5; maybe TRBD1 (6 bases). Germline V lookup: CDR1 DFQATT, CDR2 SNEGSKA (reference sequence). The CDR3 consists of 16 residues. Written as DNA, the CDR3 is TGCAGTGCTAAACCCGAAGGACAGATTAGCAATCGGCCCCAGCATTTT. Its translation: CSAKPEGQISNRPQHF.

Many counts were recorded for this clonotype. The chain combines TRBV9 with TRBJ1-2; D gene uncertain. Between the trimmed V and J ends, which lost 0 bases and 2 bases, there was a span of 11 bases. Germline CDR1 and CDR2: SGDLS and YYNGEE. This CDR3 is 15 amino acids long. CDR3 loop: CASSVVTQNNYGYTF. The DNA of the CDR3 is TGTGCCAGCAGCGTAGTGACACAGAACAACTATGGCTACACCTTC.

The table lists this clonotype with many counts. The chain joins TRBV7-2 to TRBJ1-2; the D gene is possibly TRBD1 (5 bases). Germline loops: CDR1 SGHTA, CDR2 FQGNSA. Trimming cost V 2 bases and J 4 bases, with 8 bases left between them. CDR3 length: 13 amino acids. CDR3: CASSLKGSYGYTF. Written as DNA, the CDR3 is TGTGCCAGCAGCTTAAAGGGGTCCTATGGCTACACCTTC.

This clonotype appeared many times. The CDR3 DNA follows: TGTGCCAGCAGTCCGACTCCGGCTTTGGACTACGAGCAGTACTTC. This translates into CASSPTPALDYEQYF. The chain recombines TRBV28 with TRBJ2-7, with unresolved D. This CDR3 is 15 amino acids long. Looked up from germline, CDR1 is MDHEN and CDR2 is SYDVKM. Trimming removed 5 bases at V and 3 bases at J, with 17 bases between. The full variable domain, in which reference TRBV28 and TRBJ2-7 provide the parts outside the CDR3, is DVKVTQSSRYLVKRTGEKVFLECVQDMDHENMFWYRQDPGLGLRLIYFSYDVKMKEKGDIPEGYSVSREKKERFSLILESASTNQTSMYLCASSPTPALDYEQYFGPGTRLTVT.